What follows are 15 T cell receptor beta chains derived from one specimen sequenced in a study of shared T cell receptors in the human thymus. Here immunoSEQ multiplex PCR was the method, and the copy in TCRdb shows in-frame clones only, minus some. The sample has more than 550,000 clones, about 90% seen once. The data also belong to a second study, concerning human thymus T cells.

The specimen was thymocytes. The receptor set was obtained from a boy younger than two with a congenital heart defect.

The chain employs TRBV28 and TRBJ2-3, with 8 bases that match TRBD2. Looked up from germline, CDR1 is MDHEN and CDR2 is SYDVKM. The V gene end was trimmed by 10 bases and the J gene end by 2 bases; junction bases not matched to a gene: 8. The CDR3 extends over 14 amino acids. In nucleotides, the CDR3 is TGTGCCACCAGGGCTAGCGGGTTCACAGATACGCAGTATTTT. Translated, it gives CATRASGFTDTQYF.

The chain employs TRBV5-1 and TRBJ1-1; D not certain. The germline V gene has CDR1 SGHRS and CDR2 YFSETQ. Trimming stripped 0 bases from V and 1 base from J, with 13 bases between. CDR3 length equals 16 residues. This CDR3 reads CASSLAFLHQNTEAFF. The DNA for the CDR3 is TGCGCCAGCAGCTTGGCCTTTTTACACCAGAACACTGAAGCTTTCTTT.

The chain recombines TRBV7-2 with TRBJ2-5; D unresolved. V was clipped by 5 bases and J by 5 bases, with 12 bases between them. CDR1 is SGHTA and CDR2 is FQGNSA in the germline V gene. There are 13 residues in the CDR3. CDR3 DNA sequence: TGTGCCAGCAGCAACACGGAGAGGGAGACCCAGTACTTC. Translating it yields CASSNTERETQYF.

The CDR3 loop is CASSLGPGGIYEQYF. CDR3 bases: TGTGCCAGCAGCTTAGGTCCGGGGGGCATCTACGAGCAGTACTTC. The gene calls are TRBV7-9 and TRBJ2-7; perhaps TRBD2 as D (7 bases). This CDR3 spans 15 amino acids. V lost 1 base and J 3 bases, leaving 13 bases between the germline ends. CDR1 is SEHNR and CDR2 is FQNEAQ in the germline V gene (reference sequence).

The J gene is TRBJ1-5, the V gene TRBV9; TRBD1 aligns across 8 bases. The CDR3 loop spans 14 amino acids. With 3 bases clipped from V and 7 bases from J, the junction kept 6 bases outside the gene matches. CDR1 and CDR2 from the germline V gene are SGDLS and YYNGEE. The CDR3 loop is CASSATGVRQPQHF. In DNA, the CDR3 is TGTGCCAGCAGCGCGACAGGGGTGAGGCAGCCCCAGCATTTT.

This rearrangement joins TRBV10-3 to TRBJ2-3; 7 bases are a match to TRBD2. The CDR3 is 14 residues long. Germline V gene sequence: CDR1 ENHRY, CDR2 SYGVKD. After removal of 8 bases from V and 4 bases from J, the junction contained 9 bases not matched to a gene. The CDR3 is CAISGGSFSDTQYF. In DNA, the CDR3 is TGTGCCATCTCGGGCGGGAGTTTTTCAGATACGCAGTATTTT.

The DNA of the CDR3 is TGTGCCAGTAGTATATTGGGCCAGGATCAGCCCCAGCATTTT. It specifies CASSILGQDQPQHF. This chain connects TRBV19 to TRBJ1-5; D uncertain. The CDR3 totals 14 residues. Per germline, CDR1 LNHDA and CDR2 SQIVND (reference sequence). With 2 bases removed from V and 5 bases from J, the gap between germline ends came to 10 bases.

The V gene is TRBV28, the J gene TRBJ2-7; unclear D gene. Trimming shortened V by 6 bases and J by 2 bases, and 17 bases separated the two germline ends. The CDR3 extends over 15 amino acids. The germline CDR1 and CDR2 sequences are MDHEN and SYDVKM. CDR3 region: CASSPGESKPYEQYF. The DNA of the CDR3 is TGTGCCAGCAGCCCAGGTGAATCGAAACCCTACGAGCAGTACTTC. Complete variable domain (other parts from reference TRBV28 and TRBJ2-7): DVKVTQSSRYLVKRTGEKVFLECVQDMDHENMFWYRQDPGLGLRLIYFSYDVKMKEKGDIPEGYSVSREKKERFSLILESASTNQTSMYLCASSPGESKPYEQYFGPGTRLTVT.

V gene TRBV15 combines with J gene TRBJ1-6; tentatively, D is TRBD1 (6 bases). V was shortened by 7 bases and J by 0 bases, with 19 bases between the two germline ends. This CDR3 is 18 amino acids long. The V gene's germline CDR1 is LNHNV and CDR2 YYDKDF (reference sequence). DNA of the CDR3: TGTGCCACCACCCACCTAGGACAGCACAGCTCCTATAATTCACCCCTCCACTTT. Its translation is CATTHLGQHSSYNSPLHF.

A single count supports this clone. The rearrangement uses TRBV4-1 and TRBJ2-1, with 11 bases identical to TRBD2. The V segment lost 0 bases and the J segment 0 bases; nucleotides outside the gene matches: 10. Looked up from germline, CDR1 is MGHRA and CDR2 is YSYEKL. The CDR3 sequence is 20 residues long. For the CDR3, the DNA is TGCGCCAGCAGCCAAGATGTGTCTAGCGGGGGGATTAGCTCCTACAATGAGCAGTTCTTC. This gives the protein CASSQDVSSGGISSYNEQFF.

The J gene is TRBJ2-1, the V gene TRBV27; TRBD1 aligns across 9 bases. This CDR3 contains 16 residues. V trimming: 5 bases; J trimming: 1 base; junction bases outside the gene matches: 6. CDR1 is MNHEY, CDR2 SMNVEV, per germline (reference sequence). CDR3: CASSGDRETSYNEQFF. CDR3 coding DNA: TGTGCCAGCAGTGGGGACAGGGAGACTTCCTACAATGAGCAGTTCTTC.

The chain combines TRBV14 with TRBJ2-1, with 11 bases identical to TRBD2. Germline assignment: CDR1 SGHDN and CDR2 FVKESK. The CDR3 loop spans 17 amino acids. V trimming: 5 bases; J trimming: 2 bases; junction bases outside the gene matches: 8. The DNA of the CDR3 is TGTGCCAGCAGCTATACTAGCGGGGGTCCTCCCTACAATGAGCAGTTCTTC. Protein: CASSYTSGGPPYNEQFF.

The chain combines TRBV27 with TRBJ2-4; 14 bases match TRBD2. J lost 8 bases, V lost 4 bases, and 10 bases had no gene match. Germline V gene data show CDR1 as MNHEY and CDR2 as SMNVEV (reference sequence). This CDR3 region has 17 residues. CDR3 nucleotides: TGTGCCAGCAGTTCCGCGACTAGCGGGAGGGCCGGGGACATTCAGTACTTC. Its translation: CASSSATSGRAGDIQYF.

The chain employs TRBV27 and TRBJ2-2; D ambiguous. Trimming removed 5 bases at V and 3 bases at J, with 4 bases between. Germline lookup yields CDR1 MNHEY and CDR2 SMNVEV (reference sequence). The CDR3 covers 12 residues. The DNA of the CDR3 is TGTGCCAGCAGTCATGACACCGGGGAGCTGTTTTTT. Translated, it gives CASSHDTGELFF.

The V call is TRBV28, the J call TRBJ2-1, with D possibly TRBD2 on 5 matching bases. Trimming took 6 bases from V and 5 from J, leaving 23 bases between them. This CDR3 is 17 amino acids long. The germline CDR1 and CDR2 sequences are MDHEN and SYDVKM. The CDR3 region has the DNA TGTGCCAGCAGCCTAAATTGGACTTCCCCATGGGACAATGAGCAGTTCTTC. The encoded protein is CASSLNWTSPWDNEQFF.